The clone carrying this T cell receptor (beta chain) turned up a few times. Antigen specificity is unknown. This CDR3 is built from 14 residues. Germline assignment: CDR1 MGHDK and CDR2 SYGVNS. The germline V and J ends were trimmed by 6 bases and 3 bases, with 12 bases remaining between them. The sample comes from a study of response to subunit inactivated influenza vaccine. General study results and limits: New T cells are recruited in small numbers by each seasonal influenza vaccination, according to the authors' suggestion.

TCRdb itself ran the RT-PCR reads through MiXCR, one entry per CDR3 protein. The data hold about 520,000 distinct CDR3 sequences, with under 8.5% observed a single time. The source of this sequence is a man between 50 and 70 years old who received an inactivated influenza vaccine. The J gene is TRBJ2-1, the V gene TRBV25-1; D unresolved. This specimen was PBMCs from blood, taken 23 months after vaccination. This chain's CDR3 is CASRNTFGYNEQFF. In nucleotides, the CDR3 is TGTGCCAGCAGGAACACTTTCGGCTACAATGAGCAGTTCTTC. Full variable domain (outside the CDR3, taken from reference TRBV25-1 and TRBJ2-1): EADIYQTPRYLVIGTGKKITLECSQTMGHDKMYWYQQDPGMELHLIHYSYGVNSTEKGDLSSESTVSRIRTEHFPLTLESARPSHTSQYLCASRNTFGYNEQFFGPGTRLTVL.